Each of the 29 T cell receptor beta chains below was sequenced from the same sample in a study of radiation and T cells in renal cell carcinoma. As to time point: baseline pretreatment blood. Sample treatment: 15 Gy SBRT to primary tumor, nephrectomy 4 weeks later. Method: immunoSEQ multiplex PCR; TCRdb's copy keeps in-frame clones and lacks some. The data show about 150,000 clones, roughly nine tenths seen once. Sequencing used blood, obtained from a patient whose treatment included radiotherapy and nephrectomy. Receptors originate from a woman aged 70-85 years with renal cell carcinoma.

The V and J genes are TRBV5-4 and TRBJ2-1, with 7 bases aligning to TRBD2. The CDR3 loop spans 15 amino acids. CDR1 is SGHNT, CDR2 YYREEE, per germline (reference sequence). The ends lost 4 bases at V and 1 base at J; junction bases unmatched: 5. CDR3 protein: CASSPTSASYNEQFF. The CDR3 nucleotides are TGTGCCAGCAGCCCCACTAGCGCGTCCTACAATGAGCAGTTCTTC. The whole variable domain, remainder taken from reference TRBV5-4 and TRBJ2-1, is ETGVTQSPTHLIKTRGQQVTLRCSSQSGHNTVSWYQQALGQGPQFIFQYYREEENGRGNFPPRFSGLQFPNYSSELNVNALELDDSALYLCASSPTSASYNEQFFGPGTRLTVL.

V usage is TRBV21-1 and J usage is TRBJ2-7. TRBV21-1 represents a pseudogene. The CDR3 contains 12 residues. CDR3 bases: TGTGCCAGCAGCAAAGGGGGGTACGAGCAGTACTTC. This sequence encodes CASSKGGYEQYF.

The chain's CDR3 is CASSLLRDMNTEAFF. The CDR3 DNA sequence: TGTGCCAGCAGCTTACTCAGAGACATGAACACTGAAGCTTTCTTT. The chain has TRBV7-6 and TRBJ1-1; D is ambiguous. Germline lookup yields CDR1 SGHVS and CDR2 FNYEAQ. The germline V and J ends were trimmed by 2 bases and 0 bases, with 10 bases remaining between them. The CDR3 runs to 15 residues.

V gene TRBV6-5 combines with J gene TRBJ1-1, with D perhaps TRBD1 (6 bases). This CDR3 comprises 14 residues. Germline CDR1 MNHEY, CDR2 SVGAGI. Trimming cost V 5 bases and J 1 base, with 11 bases left between them. The CDR3, as DNA: TGTGCCAGCAGTCCCAGGGGCCAGAACACTGAAGCTTTCTTT. Translation gives CASSPRGQNTEAFF.

The chain couples TRBV10-3 to TRBJ2-1; possibly TRBD1 for D (6 bases). Germline CDR1 and CDR2: ENHRY and SYGVKD. Trimming removed 6 bases at V and 8 bases at J, with 11 bases between. The CDR3 extends over 12 amino acids. CDR3: CAISPGVYEQFF. Written as DNA, the CDR3 is TGTGCCATCAGCCCAGGGGTATATGAGCAGTTCTTC.

CDR3 in DNA: TGTGCCAGCAGTCCGGTAGCGGGGGGGCTCCTCAATGAGCAGTTCTTC. As protein: CASSPVAGGLLNEQFF. The chain recombines TRBV27 with TRBJ2-1; 11 positions agree with TRBD2. The length of the CDR3 is 16 residues. Per the germline V gene, CDR1 is MNHEY and CDR2 is SMNVEV (reference sequence). J gave up 6 bases and V 5 bases, and 9 bases lay outside the gene matches.

V usage is TRBV2 and J usage is TRBJ1-1, with 8 bases matching TRBD1. V shed 3 bases and J 2 bases; nucleotides not matched to a gene: 8. CDR1 and CDR2 (germline): SNHLY, FYNNEI. CDR3 length equals 16 residues. The CDR3 loop reads CASSDRGQGFNTEAFF. The CDR3 DNA follows: TGTGCCAGCAGTGATCGAGGACAGGGATTTAACACTGAAGCTTTCTTT.

The V gene is TRBV19, the J gene TRBJ2-1, with TRBD1 identical over 12 bases. Germline values: CDR1 LNHDA, CDR2 SQIVND (reference sequence). The J segment lost 1 base and the V segment lost 3 bases, leaving 19 bases of the junction unmatched. This CDR3 spans 22 amino acids. The CDR3 spells CASSISLIGGTGGFRSYNEQFF. The CDR3 DNA reads TGTGCCAGTAGTATTAGCTTGATCGGGGGGACAGGGGGCTTTAGGTCCTACAATGAGCAGTTCTTC.

V and J are TRBV5-4 and TRBJ1-2, with 7 positions matching TRBD1. The CDR3 is 15 amino acids. In germline, CDR1 is SGHNT, CDR2 YYREEE (reference sequence). V was pared by 4 bases and J by 4 bases, with 10 bases of the junction left unmatched. The CDR3 bases are TGTGCCAGCAGCCCCGGGACAGACAACCTCTATGGCTACACCTTC. Residues: CASSPGTDNLYGYTF.

The rearrangement links TRBV7-9 to TRBJ1-5; 10 nucleotides line up with TRBD1. J was trimmed by 0 bases and V by 4 bases; bases with no gene match: 3. The V gene's germline CDR1 is SEHNR and CDR2 FQNEAQ (reference sequence). CDR3 length: 16 amino acids. The DNA of the CDR3 is TGTGCCAGCAGCTCCGGGACAGGGGCTAGCAATCAGCCCCAGCATTTT. Amino acid sequence: CASSSGTGASNQPQHF.

The chain links TRBV19 to TRBJ2-5; 7 bases match TRBD1. The CDR3 runs to 16 residues. Germline lookup yields CDR1 LNHDA and CDR2 SQIVND (reference sequence). V was pared by 3 bases and J by 1 base, with 8 bases of the junction left unmatched. The CDR3 is CASSISAGGGQETQYF. CDR3 coding DNA: TGTGCCAGTAGTATTTCCGCAGGGGGTGGCCAAGAGACCCAGTACTTC.

V and J are TRBV7-2 and TRBJ2-1, with D possibly TRBD2 on 6 matching bases. This CDR3 contains 16 residues. Germline values: CDR1 SGHTA, CDR2 FQGNSA. Trimming cost V 5 bases and J 9 bases, with 23 bases left between them. The CDR3 spells CASSPPWSGWAGEQFF. As DNA, the CDR3 is TGTGCCAGCAGCCCCCCCTGGAGCGGGTGGGCGGGTGAGCAGTTCTTC.

This clone was observed a single time. This chain links TRBV2 with TRBJ1-4, with D possibly matching TRBD1 (5 bases). The CDR3 sequence is 14 residues long. Germline loops: CDR1 SNHLY, CDR2 FYNNEI. V was cut by 7 bases and J by 3 bases, with 12 bases left in between. The CDR3 loop is CASKGLVANEKLFF. CDR3 DNA sequence: TGTGCCAGCAAGGGGTTAGTTGCTAATGAAAAACTGTTTTTT.

This clone turned up a few times. The rearrangement uses TRBV19 and TRBJ1-1, with D perhaps matching TRBD1 (5 bases). From germline, CDR1 is LNHDA and CDR2 SQIVND (reference sequence). The CDR3 is 13 residues long. V was trimmed by 4 bases and J by 4 bases, leaving 10 bases between them. As DNA, the CDR3 is TGTGCCAGTAGTAAAGGGGTTACCACTGAAGCTTTCTTT. Its protein product is CASSKGVTTEAFF. The whole variable domain, remainder taken from reference TRBV19 and TRBJ1-1, is DGGITQSPKYLFRKEGQNVTLSCEQNLNHDAMYWYRQDPGQGLRLIYYSQIVNDFQKGDIAEGYSVSREKKESFPLTVTSAQKNPTAFYLCASSKGVTTEAFFGQGTRLTVV.

J is TRBJ1-4 and V is TRBV6-1; D remains ambiguous. The CDR3 spans 16 residues. Germline loops: CDR1 MNHNS, CDR2 SASEGT. Trimming pared 2 bases from V and 6 bases from J, leaving 16 bases between. The CDR3 DNA is TGTGCCAGCAGTGAAAGCCCCACCGGGCTGGATGAAAAACTGTTTTTT. Translated, it gives CASSESPTGLDEKLFF.

Of note for this clone: Other nucleotide sequences in the sample specify the same CDR3. The chain couples TRBV18 to TRBJ2-1; TRBD2 matches at 12 bases. Germline V gives CDR1 KGHSH, CDR2 LQKENI. This CDR3 spans 17 amino acids. With 0 bases clipped from V and 2 bases from J, the junction kept 2 bases outside the gene matches. The CDR3 here is CASSPPTSGGAYNEQFF. The CDR3 nucleotides read TGTGCCAGCTCACCACCGACTAGCGGGGGCGCCTACAATGAGCAGTTCTTC.

The genes are TRBV7-2 and TRBJ1-1, with TRBD1 as a possible D gene (6 bases). The germline V gene encodes CDR1 SGHTA and CDR2 FQGNSA. The CDR3 sequence is 15 residues long. V was pared by 5 bases and J by 6 bases, with 19 bases between. In DNA, the CDR3 is TGTGCCAGCAGCCCAGGACAGTTGGGGACCGCTGAAGCTTTCTTT. As protein: CASSPGQLGTAEAFF.

V usage is TRBV28 and J usage is TRBJ1-1; D is ambiguous. Deletions cut 6 bases from V and 4 bases from J, with 15 bases between. The CDR3 contains 14 residues. Germline values: CDR1 MDHEN, CDR2 SYDVKM. CDR3 in amino acids: CASSLGRVSTEAFF. The CDR3 DNA reads TGTGCCAGCAGCTTAGGACGCGTGAGCACTGAAGCTTTCTTT. The complete variable domain, with remaining parts taken from reference TRBV28 and TRBJ1-1, reads DVKVTQSSRYLVKRTGEKVFLECVQDMDHENMFWYRQDPGLGLRLIYFSYDVKMKEKGDIPEGYSVSREKKERFSLILESASTNQTSMYLCASSLGRVSTEAFFGQGTRLTVV.

This clone showed up just once. This chain connects TRBV28 to TRBJ2-7; TRBD1 is a possible D gene (5 bases). The CDR3 runs to 14 residues. V shed 2 bases and J shed 0 bases, with 8 bases lying between them. The V gene's germline CDR1 is MDHEN and CDR2 SYDVKM. CDR3 DNA: TGTGCCAGCAGTTTAACACAGGACTCCTACGAGCAGTACTTC. Translation: CASSLTQDSYEQYF.

This rearrangement joins TRBV4-1 to TRBJ1-6; 8 nucleotides agree with TRBD1. The CDR3 is 15 residues long. J lost 7 bases, V lost 0 bases, and 2 bases had no gene match. Germline lookup yields CDR1 MGHRA and CDR2 YSYEKL. CDR3 DNA sequence: TGCGCCAGCAGCCAAGAGCAGGGGGCCAATTCACCCCTCCACTTT. Protein sequence: CASSQEQGANSPLHF.

This chain uses TRBV18 with TRBJ1-5, with D unclear. This CDR3 spans 13 amino acids. V lost 6 bases to trimming and J lost 0 bases, with 6 bases between them. Germline V CDR1 and CDR2: KGHSH, LQKENI. In DNA form, the CDR3 reads TGTGCCAGCTCTCCCCATAGCAATCAGCCCCAGCATTTT. This sequence encodes CASSPHSNQPQHF.

The chain employs TRBV5-1 and TRBJ1-6, with D possibly matching TRBD1 (6 bases). The CDR3 has 17 amino acids. The V gene's germline CDR1 is SGHRS and CDR2 YFSETQ. Deletions cut 0 bases from V and 5 bases from J, with 15 bases between. The CDR3 spells CASSLDPGARNNSPLHF. The CDR3 DNA follows: TGCGCCAGCAGCTTGGATCCGGGGGCGCGGAATAATTCACCCCTCCACTTT.

The chain is built from TRBV4-3 and TRBJ1-3; D gene uncertain. The germline V and J ends were trimmed by 2 bases and 4 bases, with 9 bases remaining between them. CDR1 is LGHNA and CDR2 is YSLEER in the germline V gene. The CDR3 is 14 amino acids. In DNA, the CDR3 is TGCGCCAGCAGCCAAAAGGGAGGGGGAAACACCATATATTTT. Translated, it gives CASSQKGGGNTIYF.

The chain combines TRBV10-1 with TRBJ2-1; 11 bases fit TRBD1. The CDR3 loop spans 15 amino acids. Germline V gene sequence: CDR1 WNHNN, CDR2 SYGVQD (reference sequence). J lost 5 bases, V lost 10 bases, and 10 bases had no gene match. CDR3: CANRTGTGGNNEQFF. DNA of the CDR3: TGCGCCAACCGTACCGGGACAGGGGGGAACAATGAGCAGTTCTTC.

V and J are TRBV4-1 and TRBJ2-7, with unresolved D. V dropped 1 base and J dropped 2 bases, with 12 bases sitting between them. This CDR3 comprises 15 residues. Germline V gene sequence: CDR1 MGHRA, CDR2 YSYEKL. The CDR3 DNA follows: TGCGCCAGCAGCCAAGGAACCGACACGACCTACGAGCAGTACTTC. Translation: CASSQGTDTTYEQYF.

The V gene is TRBV2, the J gene TRBJ1-4, with D unclear. Germline loops: CDR1 SNHLY, CDR2 FYNNEI. V was clipped by 2 bases and J by 0 bases, with 7 bases between them. The CDR3 runs 15 residues. The CDR3 nucleotides are TGTGCCAGCAGTGAACGGCGGGCAACTAATGAAAAACTGTTTTTT. It codes for CASSERRATNEKLFF.

The chain has TRBV6-5 and TRBJ2-1; the match to TRBD2 covers 9 bases. With V trimmed by 0 bases and J by 6 bases, 6 bases remained unmatched. Germline V gene sequence: CDR1 MNHEY, CDR2 SVGAGI. The CDR3 contains 16 residues. The CDR3 sequence: CASSYSGWRGGNEQFF. The CDR3 DNA reads as TGTGCCAGCAGTTACTCCGGCTGGCGGGGGGGCAATGAGCAGTTCTTC.

This clone has just a few counts. V gene TRBV5-4 combines with J gene TRBJ1-1; weak D call: TRBD1 (5 bases). The CDR3 totals 14 residues. Germline CDR1 is SGHNT and CDR2 is YYREEE (reference sequence). V lost 5 bases and J 2 bases, leaving 13 bases between the germline ends. CDR3 DNA sequence: TGTGCCAGCAGTCGACAGACAACAAACACTGAAGCTTTCTTT. This sequence encodes CASSRQTTNTEAFF. The full variable domain, rest sourced from reference TRBV5-4 and TRBJ1-1, is ETGVTQSPTHLIKTRGQQVTLRCSSQSGHNTVSWYQQALGQGPQFIFQYYREEENGRGNFPPRFSGLQFPNYSSELNVNALELDDSALYLCASSRQTTNTEAFFGQGTRLTVV.

This clone was detected once. The gene calls are TRBV4-3 and TRBJ1-2; unclear D gene. The CDR3 covers 14 residues. CDR1 and CDR2 (germline): LGHNA, YSLEER. Trimming shortened V by 0 bases and J by 4 bases, and 9 bases separated the two germline ends. This CDR3 reads CASSQEVGVYGYTF. The CDR3 region has the DNA TGCGCCAGCAGCCAAGAAGTGGGTGTCTATGGCTACACCTTC.